These T cell receptor beta chains were read from a single sample in a study of immune cell composition in non-small cell lung cancer. Assay: immunoSEQ multiplex PCR; the TCRdb copy retains only in-frame clones and omits some. The sample records about 8,700 clones, approximately 61% being singletons. Specimen: non-adjacent lung tissue. The receptors were gathered from a human donor with non-small cell lung cancer. Both conserved end residues are part of each CDR3.

v_gene	j_gene	CDR3aa
TRBV7-2	TRBJ2-2	CASSLRQGNTGELFF
TRBV10-3	TRBJ1-2	CAATGGEGGYTF
TRBV27	TRBJ2-7	CASRARGAPYEQYF
TRBV5-1	TRBJ2-3	CASSSPDGADTQYF
TRBV7-9	TRBJ1-2	CASSLSSGPSYTF
TRBV4-3	TRBJ2-7	CASSQVLREGQGEQYF
TRBV4-1	TRBJ1-5	CASSQRDRGDQPQHF
TRBV7-9	TRBJ2-7	CASSVVPSSYEQYF
TRBV18	TRBJ1-4	CASSLDRVFDEKLFF
TRBV27	TRBJ2-3	CASSSGTGDVTQYF
TRBV7-2	TRBJ1-2	CASSLHGTVLPYGYTF
TRBV9	TRBJ1-1	CASSAPDRSTEAFF
TRBV5-4	TRBJ1-1	CASTIGTGPNTEAFF
TRBV5-4	TRBJ1-5	CASSLEPGGGQPQHF
TRBV5-1	TRBJ1-5	CASRPDWSGQPQHF